This T cell receptor beta chain was obtained from a study of blood T cell repertoires in COVID-19 (dated by TCRdb to about 2020). With respect to the entire study: Samples from collaborators originated in the United States, Italy and Spain and spanned both the acute and convalescent phases of COVID-19. The sample metadata nearly always contained a de-identified subject ID, COVID-19 status, age in years and sex. The repertoires were released in a freely available public database meant as a resource for research on the immune response to SARS-CoV-2. The prospective study material was composed of cDNA or gDNA derived from T cells, B-cell-depleted T cells, or PBMCs. Samples came from the ongoing ImmuneRACE study (first 160 participants) plus 1,254 subjects from 6 global collaborators. The dataset comprised deeply sampled blood TCRbeta repertoires from subjects exposed to, actively infected with, or recovered from COVID-19. Where available, HLA class I and class II types were taken from metadata supplied by the sample provider and were not determined by assay-based typing. The paper as a whole reports these results and caveats: How much clinical and demographic metadata was included differed by source and by participant, and the metadata was provided uncurated.

This clone was seen only once. Its target antigen remains unknown. There are no base qualities to consult, and no much larger clone falls within one base. The collaborating institutions used their own protocols to collect whole blood in K2EDTA tubes. For TCRbeta analysis, collaborators shipped samples in one of three forms: frozen whole blood, isolated PBMCs, or DNA extracted from either of those sample types. For this chain, trimming is 0 bases at the V end and 1 base at the J end, and the number of junction bases without a gene match is 2. Based on the germline V gene, the CDR1 and CDR2 sequences are SGDLS and YYNGEE. The CDR3 goes from the cysteine to the phenylalanine over 17 residues. Of the read, only the CDR3 DNA is kept; its 51 bases are in frame from base 1. The immunoSEQ Assay, a bias-controlled multiplex PCR, was used to amplify TCRbeta CDR3 regions from genomic DNA. In the original analysis: Within the assay, amplification of reference gene primers was used to estimate how many nucleated cells each sample contained. To quantify the absolute abundance of each unique TCRbeta CDR3 rearrangement, sequence reads were collapsed and filtered. For each sample, productive Simpson clonality was calculated as the square root of Simpson's diversity index over productive rearrangements. Not all clones reach the TCRdb copy of this immuneACCESS table, which keeps in-frame sequences only. Checked studies attribute under half of the gap to unresolved V genes and leave the rest unexplained. The V and J calls and clone size were taken over from that table, and D and trimming were inferred from the DNA. Within this sample are 75,000 to 90,000 clones, with approximately 80% of them counted one time only. 15% to 20% of the sample rests with the top ten.

The source of this sequence is an elderly man with active or convalescent COVID-19. The V and J genes are TRBV9 and TRBJ2-1; TRBD2 fits 12 bases in the junction. The sequenced sample consisted of peripheral blood. CDR3 loop: CASSVVLAGGSYNEQFF. The DNA reads as follows: TGTGCCAGCAGCGTAGTCCTAGCGGGAGGGTCCTACAATGAGCAGTTCTTC.